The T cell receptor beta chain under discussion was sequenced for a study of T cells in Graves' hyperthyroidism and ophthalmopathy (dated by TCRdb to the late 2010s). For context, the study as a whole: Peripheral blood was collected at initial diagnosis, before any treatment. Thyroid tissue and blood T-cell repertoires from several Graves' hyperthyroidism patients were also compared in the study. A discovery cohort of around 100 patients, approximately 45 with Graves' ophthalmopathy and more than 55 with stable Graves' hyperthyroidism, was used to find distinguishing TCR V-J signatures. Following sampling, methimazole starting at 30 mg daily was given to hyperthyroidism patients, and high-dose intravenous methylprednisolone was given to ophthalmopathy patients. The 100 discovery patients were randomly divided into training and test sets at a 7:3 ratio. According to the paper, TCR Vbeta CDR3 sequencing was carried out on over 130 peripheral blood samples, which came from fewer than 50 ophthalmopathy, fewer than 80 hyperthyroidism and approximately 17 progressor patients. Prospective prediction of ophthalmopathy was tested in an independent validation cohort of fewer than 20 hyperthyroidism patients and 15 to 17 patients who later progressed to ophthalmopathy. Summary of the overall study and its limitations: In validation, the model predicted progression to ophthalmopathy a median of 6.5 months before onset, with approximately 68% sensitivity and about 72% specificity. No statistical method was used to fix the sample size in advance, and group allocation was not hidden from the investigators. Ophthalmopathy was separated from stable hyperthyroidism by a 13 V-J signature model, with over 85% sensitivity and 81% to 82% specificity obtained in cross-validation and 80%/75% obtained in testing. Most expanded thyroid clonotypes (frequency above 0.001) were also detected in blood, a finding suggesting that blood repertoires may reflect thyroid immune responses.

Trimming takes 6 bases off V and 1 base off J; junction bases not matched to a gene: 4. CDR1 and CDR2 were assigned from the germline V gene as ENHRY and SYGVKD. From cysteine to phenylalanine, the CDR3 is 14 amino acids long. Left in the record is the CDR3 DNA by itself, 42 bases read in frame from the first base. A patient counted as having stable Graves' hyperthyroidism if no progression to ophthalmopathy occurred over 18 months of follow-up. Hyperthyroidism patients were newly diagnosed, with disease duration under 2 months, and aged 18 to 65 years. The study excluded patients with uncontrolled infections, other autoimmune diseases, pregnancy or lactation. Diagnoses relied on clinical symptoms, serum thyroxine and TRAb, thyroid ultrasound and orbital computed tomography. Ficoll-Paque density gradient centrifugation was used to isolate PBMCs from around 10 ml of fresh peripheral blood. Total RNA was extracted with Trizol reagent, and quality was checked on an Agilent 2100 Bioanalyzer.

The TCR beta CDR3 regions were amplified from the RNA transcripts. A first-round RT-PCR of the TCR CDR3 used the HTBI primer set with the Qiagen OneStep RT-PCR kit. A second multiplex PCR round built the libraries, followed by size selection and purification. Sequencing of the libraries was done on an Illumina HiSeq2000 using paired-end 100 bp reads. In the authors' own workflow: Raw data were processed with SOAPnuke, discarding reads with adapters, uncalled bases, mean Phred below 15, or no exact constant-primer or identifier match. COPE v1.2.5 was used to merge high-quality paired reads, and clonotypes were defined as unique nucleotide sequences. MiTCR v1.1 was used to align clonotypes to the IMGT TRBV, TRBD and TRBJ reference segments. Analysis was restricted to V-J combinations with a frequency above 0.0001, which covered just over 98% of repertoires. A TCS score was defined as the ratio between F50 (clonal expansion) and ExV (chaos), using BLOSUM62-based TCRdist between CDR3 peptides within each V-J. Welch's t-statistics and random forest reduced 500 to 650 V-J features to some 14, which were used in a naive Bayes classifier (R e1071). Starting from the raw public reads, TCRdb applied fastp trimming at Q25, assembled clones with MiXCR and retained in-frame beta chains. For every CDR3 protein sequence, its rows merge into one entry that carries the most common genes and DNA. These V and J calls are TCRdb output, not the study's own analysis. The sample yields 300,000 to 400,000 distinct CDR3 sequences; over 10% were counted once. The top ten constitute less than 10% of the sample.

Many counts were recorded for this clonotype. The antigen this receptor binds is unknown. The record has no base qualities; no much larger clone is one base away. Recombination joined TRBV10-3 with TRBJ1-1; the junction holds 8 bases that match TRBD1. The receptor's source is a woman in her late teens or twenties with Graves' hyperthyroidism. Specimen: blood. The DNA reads TGTGCCATCAGCCCGGACAGGGCGAACACTGAAGCTTTCTTT. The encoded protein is CAISPDRANTEAFF.